These T cell receptor beta chains were read from a single sample in a study of blood T cell repertoires in COVID-19. Sequencing was performed with immunoSEQ multiplex PCR; in TCRdb, only in-frame clones are kept and a portion is missing. The sample contains about 310,000 clones, 85% of which appear only once. Sequencing used PBMCs or T cells enriched from blood (not recorded which). These TCRs come from a woman aged 30 to 39 who had been exposed to COVID-19. Each CDR3 is given with its conserved first and last residue. The D gene is left open where the match is weak. The size entry is marked missing in some rows and otherwise reads once, few, many or a size class.

TRBJ2-1 - TRBD2 TRBV6-2/TRBV6-3 CASSTLAGVVYNEQFF TGTGCCAGCAGTACCTTAGCGGGGGTCGTATACAATGAGCAGTTCTTC
TRBJ1-1 - - TRBV28 CASSFRRGTEAFF TGTGCCAGCAGTTTTCGGAGAGGCACTGAAGCTTTCTTT
TRBJ2-5 few TRBD2 TRBV2 CASSPGLAGAQETQYF TGTGCCAGCAGTCCGGGACTAGCGGGCGCCCAAGAGACCCAGTACTTC
TRBJ2-3 - - TRBV7-8 CASSPPPTSTDTQYF TGTGCCAGCAGCCCACCTCCTACTAGCACAGATACGCAGTATTTT
TRBJ1-2 - - TRBV28 CASRTQGRDGYTF TGTGCCAGCAGGACACAGGGTCGGGATGGCTACACCTTC
TRBJ2-3 once TRBD2 TRBV20-1 CSASPLAGGGDTQYF TGCAGTGCTAGTCCTCTAGCGGGGGGAGGTGATACGCAGTATTTT
TRBJ2-3 - TRBD2 TRBV9 CASSALAGPPDTQYF TGTGCCAGCAGCGCTCTAGCGGGACCCCCAGATACGCAGTATTTT
TRBJ1-1 - - TRBV3-1/TRBV3-2 CASSQGRATEAFF TGTGCCAGCAGCCAAGGCAGGGCGACTGAAGCTTTCTTT
TRBJ2-7 once TRBD2 TRBV5-1 CASSLGPRGASYEQYF TGCGCCAGCAGCTTGGGGCCGCGGGGGGCCTCCTACGAGCAGTACTTC
TRBJ1-1 - - TRBV9 CASSVEGQNTEAFF TGTGCCAGCAGCGTAGAAGGACAGAACACTGAAGCTTTCTTT
TRBJ2-1 - - TRBV18 CASSPSTRSRHEQFF TGTGCCAGCTCACCCTCGACTAGAAGTCGCCATGAGCAGTTCTTC
TRBJ1-5 - - TRBV29-1 CSVVSQLGQPQHF TGCAGCGTTGTTAGCCAGCTTGGCCAGCCCCAGCATTTT
TRBJ1-2 - - TRBV11-2 CASSPAEVYGYTF TGTGCCAGCAGCCCCGCAGAAGTCTATGGCTACACCTTC
TRBJ2-2 few - TRBV28 CASSLRSGYTGELFF TGTGCCAGCAGTTTACGGAGCGGGTACACCGGGGAGCTGTTTTTT
TRBJ1-2 - TRBD1 TRBV5-1 CASSLTGGAYGYTF TGCGCCAGCAGCCTGACAGGGGGCGCGTATGGCTACACCTTC
TRBJ1-2 - - TRBV5-1 CASSLGVGGNYGYTF TGCGCCAGCAGCTTAGGGGTCGGGGGGAACTATGGCTACACCTTC
TRBJ2-7 once TRBD2 TRBV28 CASSLSRAGGGYEQYF TGTGCCAGCAGTCTGAGTAGGGCGGGAGGCGGATACGAGCAGTACTTC
TRBJ2-1 - TRBD2 TRBV3-1/TRBV3-2 CASSQDRLAGGHLYNEQFF TGTGCCAGCAGCCAAGATCGACTAGCGGGGGGGCACTTGTACAATGAGCAGTTCTTC
TRBJ1-3 - - TRBV5-1 CASSLAEGFRNTIYF TGCGCCAGCAGCTTGGCGGAGGGTTTTAGAAACACCATATATTTT
TRBJ2-5 once - TRBV11-2 CASSSQAGGQETQYF TGTGCCAGCAGCTCCCAAGCGGGCGGCCAAGAGACCCAGTACTTC
TRBJ1-2 - - TRBV28 CAGLPRDMSRQAYGYTF TGTGCCGGCCTCCCCCGGGACATGTCACGACAAGCATATGGCTACACCTTC